A selection of T cell receptor beta chains follows, all from one sample in a study of cytomegalovirus exposure and HLA in healthy donors. Clones were read by immunoSEQ multiplex PCR, and TCRdb kept only the in-frame ones, dropping some. The sample holds about 240,000 clones; around nine tenths are singletons and the top ten take 2% to 3%. The specimen was PBMCs. The source is a man younger than 35 in good health and CMV-seronegative. Each CDR3 is given with its conserved first and last residue. A D gene is named only where the DNA matches it firmly.

D	V	J	DNA	CDR3
TRBD2	TRBV4-1	TRBJ2-1	TGCGCCAGCAGCCTAGGGGGGACTAGCGGCTACAATGAGCAGTTCTTC	CASSLGGTSGYNEQFF
TRBD2	TRBV5-1	TRBJ2-7	TGCGCCAGCAGACCTGAGACTAGCTTTAACGAGCAGTACTTC	CASRPETSFNEQYF
TRBD1	TRBV9	TRBJ2-7	TGTGCCAGCAGCGCCGGGACAGGGAATTTAGGCACCTACGAGCAGTACTTC	CASSAGTGNLGTYEQYF
TRBD2	TRBV5-4	TRBJ2-5	TGTGCCAGCAGGAACGCACCGGGACTAGATAAAGAGACCCAGTACTTC	CASRNAPGLDKETQYF
TRBD1	TRBV5-6	TRBJ1-2	TGTGCCAGCAGCTACAGCAGGGGGCCCTACCCCCTCTATGGCTACACCTTC	CASSYSRGPYPLYGYTF
TRBD1	TRBV27	TRBJ1-1	TGTGCCAGCAGTTCAGGGGGCGCATTAGCTTTCTTT	CASSSGGALAFF
-	TRBV29-1	TRBJ1-1	TGCAGCGTAGAGAAAAACACTGAAGCTTTCTTT	CSVEKNTEAFF
TRBD1	TRBV27	TRBJ2-7	TGTGCCAGCAGCCCGGGACAGGGGGTCAAGCACGAGCAGTACTTC	CASSPGQGVKHEQYF
-	TRBV5-1	TRBJ2-1	TGCGCCAGCAGCTTCGGGGGTGGAGGGAGCTACAATGAGCAGTTCTTC	CASSFGGGGSYNEQFF
TRBD2	TRBV6-4	TRBJ2-6	TGTGCCAGCCTGACAACGGGCGGGGGAGGAGGCTCTGGGGCCAACGTCCTGACTTTC	CASLTTGGGGGSGANVLTF
-	TRBV28	TRBJ1-1	TGTGCCAGCAGTTTTGGGTGGGAGGCTTTCTTT	CASSFGWEAFF
-	TRBV7-2	TRBJ1-1	TGTGCCAGCAGCTTTTTTGCATCCACTCTCACTGAAGCTTTCTTT	CASSFFASTLTEAFF
-	TRBV27	TRBJ1-4	TGTGCCAGCAGTCCCGTTTCGGCGGGGTCTCTGTTTTTT	CASSPVSAGSLFF
-	TRBV5-1	TRBJ2-5	TGCGCCAGCAGCCACGGGACTGGGCGAGAGACCCAGTACTTC	CASSHGTGRETQYF
-	TRBV5-1	TRBJ2-7	TGCGCCAGCAGCTTGAAGGCAGGCGCCTCCTACGAGCAGTACTTC	CASSLKAGASYEQYF
TRBD2	TRBV5-1	TRBJ2-7	TGCGCCAGCAGCGTCACTAGCGGGAGCTACGAGCAGTACTTC	CASSVTSGSYEQYF